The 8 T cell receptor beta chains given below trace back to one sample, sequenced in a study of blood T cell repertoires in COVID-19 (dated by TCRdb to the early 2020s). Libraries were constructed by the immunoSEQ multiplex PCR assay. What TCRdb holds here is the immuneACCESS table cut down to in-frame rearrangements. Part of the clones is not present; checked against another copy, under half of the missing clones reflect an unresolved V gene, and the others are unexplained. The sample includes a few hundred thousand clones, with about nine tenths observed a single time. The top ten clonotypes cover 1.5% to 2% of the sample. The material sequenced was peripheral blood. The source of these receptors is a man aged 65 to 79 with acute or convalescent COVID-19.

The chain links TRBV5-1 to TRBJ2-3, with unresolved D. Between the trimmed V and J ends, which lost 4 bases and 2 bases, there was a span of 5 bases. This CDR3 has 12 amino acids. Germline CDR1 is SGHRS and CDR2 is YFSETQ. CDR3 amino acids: CASSQDTDTQYF. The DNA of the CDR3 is TGCGCCAGCAGCCAGGACACAGATACGCAGTATTTT.

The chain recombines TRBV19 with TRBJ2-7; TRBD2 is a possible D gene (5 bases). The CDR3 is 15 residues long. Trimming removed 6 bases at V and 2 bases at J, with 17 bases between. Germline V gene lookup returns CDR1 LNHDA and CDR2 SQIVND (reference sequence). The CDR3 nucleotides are TGTGCCAGTAGCCCGAACCCGGGGAGAGCCTACGAGCAGTACTTC. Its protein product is CASSPNPGRAYEQYF.

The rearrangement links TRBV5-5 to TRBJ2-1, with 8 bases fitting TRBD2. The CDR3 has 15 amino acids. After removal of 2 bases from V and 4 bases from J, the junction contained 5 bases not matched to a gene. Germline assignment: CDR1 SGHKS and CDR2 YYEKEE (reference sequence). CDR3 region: CASSFGPSGYNEQFF. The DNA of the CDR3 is TGTGCCAGCAGCTTTGGGCCTAGCGGGTACAATGAGCAGTTCTTC.

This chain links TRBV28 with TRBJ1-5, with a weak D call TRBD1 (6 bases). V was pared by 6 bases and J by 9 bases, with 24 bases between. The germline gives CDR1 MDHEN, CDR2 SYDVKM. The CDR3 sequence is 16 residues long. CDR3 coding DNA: TGTGCCAGCAGCATGACAGGCCGTGTTCGAGGGGGGCCCCAGCATTTT. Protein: CASSMTGRVRGGPQHF.

The CDR3 spells CASSGSGTITGELFF. As DNA, the CDR3 is TGTGCCAGCAGCGGATCCGGGACAATCACCGGGGAGCTGTTTTTT. The V gene is TRBV7-2, the J gene TRBJ2-2, with D possibly matching TRBD1 (6 bases). The length of the CDR3 is 15 residues. The V end lost 5 bases, the J end lost 4 bases, and 14 bases lay between the germline ends. From germline, CDR1 is SGHTA and CDR2 FQGNSA.

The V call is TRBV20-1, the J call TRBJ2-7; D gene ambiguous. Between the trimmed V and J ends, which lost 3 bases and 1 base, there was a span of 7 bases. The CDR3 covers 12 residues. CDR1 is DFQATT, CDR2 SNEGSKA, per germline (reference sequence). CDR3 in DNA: TGCAGTGCTAGTCCAGATTCCTACGAGCAGTACTTC. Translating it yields CSASPDSYEQYF.

The CDR3 DNA sequence: TGTGCCAGCAGCTTACAGGGAACCGGGGAGCTGTTTTTT. Residues: CASSLQGTGELFF. The chain uses TRBV7-8 and TRBJ2-2; possible D gene TRBD1, 5 bases. The germline V gene encodes CDR1 SGHVS and CDR2 FQNEAQ. Deletions cut 2 bases from V and 5 bases from J, with 6 bases between. The CDR3 runs 13 residues. Variable domain in full (rest from reference TRBV7-8 and TRBJ2-2): GAGVSQSPRYKVAKRGQDVALRCDPISGHVSLFWYQQALGQGPEFLTYFQNEAQLDKSGLPSDRFFAERPEGSVSTLKIQRTQQEDSAVYLCASSLQGTGELFFGEGSRLTVL.

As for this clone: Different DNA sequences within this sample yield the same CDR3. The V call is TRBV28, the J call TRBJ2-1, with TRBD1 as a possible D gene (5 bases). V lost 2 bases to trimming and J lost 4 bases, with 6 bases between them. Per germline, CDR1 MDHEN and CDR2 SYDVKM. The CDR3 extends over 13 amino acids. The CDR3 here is CASSLDSYNEQFF. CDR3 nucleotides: TGTGCCAGCAGTTTAGACAGTTACAATGAGCAGTTCTTC.